The clone carrying this TCR beta chain has just a few counts. The antigen is unknown. The data stem from a study of post-analysis software for immune sequencing data. The CDR3 totals 14 residues. Looked up from germline, CDR1 is MNHEY and CDR2 is SVGAGI. Trimming left V 0 bases short and J 5 bases short, with 11 bases between. cDNA libraries of TCR beta carried unique molecular identifiers. TCRdb analysed the PCR reads with MiXCR anew, one entry per CDR3 protein. The profile shows more than 450,000 distinct CDR3 sequences, about 40% of them singletons. Study-wide findings and caveats: Roughly 5 TRBV segments, including TRBV5-6, TRBV5-1 and TRBV20-1, were more frequent in patients than controls.

The receptor comes from a girl between 5 and 17 years old with multiple sclerosis. The specimen sequenced was blood. The chain carries TRBV6-5 and TRBJ2-7; no firm D call. The CDR3 DNA reads TGTGCCAGCAGTTACTCGACGGGTGGGGACGAGCAGTACTTC. It specifies CASSYSTGGDEQYF.